Following are 25 T cell receptor beta chains from one sample sequenced in a study of T cell responses to AZD1222 COVID-19 vaccine. This table comes from immunoSEQ multiplex PCR, and its TCRdb copy is limited to in-frame clones, with some not included. The sample lists approximately 90,000 clones, about nine tenths occurring once. The sequences come from peripheral blood, collected 28 days after the second AZD1222 dose. The receptors come from an adult who received the AZD1222 COVID-19 vaccine.

The rearrangement uses TRBV6-1 and TRBJ2-7; D may correspond to TRBD1 or TRBD2 (6 bases each). V was trimmed by 3 bases and J by 1 base, leaving 25 bases between them. The CDR3 runs to 19 residues. Looked up from germline, CDR1 is MNHNS and CDR2 is SASEGT. CDR3 sequence: CASSDRSAFKGGWSYEQYF. CDR3 DNA sequence: TGTGCCAGCAGTGACCGGTCGGCTTTTAAGGGGGGATGGTCCTACGAGCAGTACTTC.

The chain recombines TRBV6-5 with TRBJ1-4; no firm D call. Germline CDR1 and CDR2: MNHEY and SVGAGI. The CDR3 sequence is 11 residues long. V was trimmed by 3 bases and J by 15 bases, leaving 11 bases between them. CDR3 coding DNA: TGTGCCAGCAGTTATTTAGGTTTAGTGTTTTTT. Residues: CASSYLGLVFF.

This clone has a handful of counts. The rearrangement links TRBV20-1 to TRBJ1-3; D possibly corresponds to TRBD1 (5 bases). V was pared by 6 bases and J by 5 bases, with 8 bases between. This CDR3 contains 11 residues. Germline lookup yields CDR1 DFQATT and CDR2 SNEGSKA (reference sequence). CDR3 residues: CSAMDRNTIYF. CDR3 nucleotides: TGCAGTGCAATGGACAGAAACACCATATATTTT.

This rearrangement joins TRBV19 to TRBJ1-3; D is uncertain. With 4 bases removed from V and 5 bases from J, the gap between germline ends came to 12 bases. The germline CDR1 and CDR2 sequences are LNHDA and SQIVND (reference sequence). The CDR3 covers 14 residues. As DNA, the CDR3 is TGTGCCAGTAGTAATGACCGAACCCGAAACACCATATATTTT. As protein: CASSNDRTRNTIYF.

The chain recombines TRBV5-1 with TRBJ2-7; no definite D call. Germline CDR1 SGHRS, CDR2 YFSETQ. Trimming left V 2 bases short and J 2 bases short, with 8 bases between. The CDR3 contains 13 residues. The CDR3 nucleotides are TGCGCCAGCAGCTTTACACCCCCCTACGAGCAGTACTTC. Amino acid sequence: CASSFTPPYEQYF.

The chain joins TRBV10-3 to TRBJ1-2; tentatively, D is TRBD1 (5 bases). CDR3 length: 13 residues. Germline V gene sequence: CDR1 ENHRY, CDR2 SYGVKD. The V and J ends lost 4 bases and 6 bases respectively, with 12 bases between them. For the CDR3, the DNA is TGTGCCATCAGTGCCAGGGAACAGGATGGCTACACCTTC. Amino acids: CAISAREQDGYTF.

The genes are TRBV19 and TRBJ1-6; D gene uncertain. This CDR3 contains 17 residues. The germline gives CDR1 LNHDA, CDR2 SQIVND (reference sequence). The germline V and J ends were trimmed by 2 bases and 0 bases, with 11 bases remaining between them. The CDR3 DNA follows: TGTGCCAGTAGTATAAAGGGAGGGAACTCCTATAATTCACCCCTCCACTTT. Protein product: CASSIKGGNSYNSPLHF.

V gene TRBV7-6 combines with J gene TRBJ1-4, with D unclear. Trimming pared 1 base from V and 4 bases from J, leaving 10 bases between. The CDR3 runs to 15 residues. Germline V gene lookup returns CDR1 SGHVS and CDR2 FNYEAQ. CDR3 nucleotide sequence: TGTGCCAGCAGCTTAGTCTCGCGGAATAATGAAAAACTGTTTTTT. It encodes CASSLVSRNNEKLFF.

The CDR3 region has the DNA TGTGCCAGCAGTGAGTCAGGAAACACCATATATTTT. Translating gives CASSESGNTIYF. The genes are TRBV2 and TRBJ1-3; D call uncertain. With 3 bases removed from V and 4 bases from J, the gap between germline ends came to 4 bases. Germline loops: CDR1 SNHLY, CDR2 FYNNEI. The CDR3 is 12 amino acids.

The chain joins TRBV2 to TRBJ2-5; D is unresolved. The CDR3 covers 13 residues. Germline assignment: CDR1 SNHLY and CDR2 FYNNEI. With 4 bases removed from V and 0 bases from J, the gap between germline ends came to 6 bases. This CDR3 is CASSVEYQETQYF. DNA of the CDR3: TGTGCCAGCAGTGTCGAGTACCAAGAGACCCAGTACTTC.

This chain links TRBV9 with TRBJ1-1; tentatively, D is TRBD1 (6 bases). Trimming pared 4 bases from V and 0 bases from J, leaving 10 bases between. Germline CDR1 and CDR2: SGDLS and YYNGEE. The CDR3 covers 14 residues. The CDR3: CASSLRDMNTEAFF. CDR3 bases: TGTGCCAGCAGCCTTAGGGACATGAACACTGAAGCTTTCTTT.

This chain uses TRBV28 with TRBJ1-1; 8 nucleotides line up with TRBD1. The junction had 13 bases not matched to a gene; V was cut back by 6 bases and J by 4 bases. This CDR3 is 16 amino acids long. CDR1 and CDR2 from the germline V gene are MDHEN and SYDVKM. The CDR3 DNA follows: TGTGCCAGCAGACCCACTTTGGGACAGGCGAGCACTGAAGCTTTCTTT. Translating it yields CASRPTLGQASTEAFF.

This clone was counted a single time. CDR3 amino acids: CASSLWRGVANTGELFF. The CDR3 bases are TGTGCCAGCAGTTTATGGAGGGGGGTTGCGAACACCGGGGAGCTGTTTTTT. The V gene is TRBV27, the J gene TRBJ2-2; the D gene could be TRBD1 or TRBD2 (6 bases each). Germline CDR1 reads MNHEY; CDR2 reads SMNVEV (reference sequence). The CDR3 consists of 17 residues. Trimming took 1 base from V and 0 from J, leaving 12 bases between them.

The chain is built from TRBV5-1 and TRBJ2-5; D perhaps matches TRBD2 (6 bases). This CDR3 is built from 13 residues. The ends were cut back, 4 bases at V and 5 bases at J, with 12 bases in the middle. Germline CDR1 is SGHRS and CDR2 is YFSETQ. This CDR3 reads CASSPLAPETQYF. In nucleotides, the CDR3 is TGCGCCAGCAGCCCTCTAGCGCCGGAGACCCAGTACTTC.

This clone was detected once. This sequence joins TRBV11-3 and TRBJ2-1; TRBD1 agrees at 11 bases. The CDR3 consists of 17 residues. Germline V CDR1 and CDR2: SGHNT, YENEEA. The junction had 11 bases not matched to a gene; V was cut back by 3 bases and J by 7 bases. CDR3: CASSFLTGTGGNNEQFF. CDR3 in DNA: TGTGCCAGCAGCTTCTTAACCGGGACAGGGGGTAATAATGAGCAGTTCTTC.

This clone was observed a few times. V and J are TRBV5-5 and TRBJ1-3; no clear D gene. This CDR3 is built from 15 residues. CDR1 and CDR2 (germline): SGHKS, YYEKEE (reference sequence). V dropped 0 bases and J dropped 6 bases, with 13 bases sitting between them. CDR3 sequence reads: CASSLDPNLVNTIYF. Written as DNA, the CDR3 is TGTGCCAGCAGCTTGGACCCGAATCTGGTAAACACCATATATTTT.

The chain combines TRBV28 with TRBJ2-3, with D unclear. The CDR3 has 13 residues. Germline lookup yields CDR1 MDHEN and CDR2 SYDVKM. Between the trimmed V and J ends, which lost 4 bases and 3 bases, there was a span of 8 bases. Here the CDR3 DNA reads TGTGCCAGCAGTTCGGAAGTGACAGATACGCAGTATTTT. Protein sequence: CASSSEVTDTQYF.

The chain carries TRBV5-5 and TRBJ2-7; D may match TRBD1 or TRBD2 (5 bases each). The CDR3 sequence is 14 residues long. Germline values: CDR1 SGHKS, CDR2 YYEKEE (reference sequence). Trimming took off 4 bases at V and 2 bases at J, with 13 bases between the two ends. The CDR3 coding sequence is TGTGCCAGCAGCCCGTGGGGGACCACCTACGAGCAGTACTTC. This translates into CASSPWGTTYEQYF.

This chain uses TRBV19 with TRBJ2-7; the D call may be TRBD1 or TRBD2 (6 bases each). Germline loops: CDR1 LNHDA, CDR2 SQIVND (reference sequence). Trimming shortened V by 3 bases and J by 4 bases, and 13 bases separated the two germline ends. The CDR3 consists of 14 residues. The CDR3 sequence is CASSIGQGTYEQYF. For the CDR3, the DNA is TGTGCCAGTAGTATCGGTCAGGGGACTTACGAGCAGTACTTC.

This chain connects TRBV4-2 to TRBJ2-7; D is possibly TRBD1 (5 bases). The length of the CDR3 is 13 residues. Germline assignment: CDR1 LGHNA and CDR2 YNFKEQ. Trimming left V 0 bases short and J 5 bases short, with 8 bases between. CDR3 DNA: TGTGCCAGCAGCCAAGATGGGGCACACGAGCAGTACTTC. As protein: CASSQDGAHEQYF.

The chain links TRBV28 to TRBJ2-1; 7 bases are shared with TRBD2. Germline assignment: CDR1 MDHEN and CDR2 SYDVKM. V shed 8 bases, J shed 5 bases, and the junction held 6 bases outside the gene matches. This CDR3 is 13 amino acids long. The CDR3 is CASSGRGDNEQFF. The DNA for the CDR3 is TGTGCCAGCTCAGGACGGGGGGACAATGAGCAGTTCTTC.

This chain joins TRBV29-1 and TRBJ1-2, with D unclear. This CDR3 region has 12 residues. The germline V gene encodes CDR1 SQVTM and CDR2 ANQGSEA. Trimming removed 3 bases at V and 3 bases at J, with 8 bases between. The chain's CDR3 is CSVDKGDYGYTF. The DNA for the CDR3 is TGCAGCGTTGATAAAGGCGACTATGGCTACACCTTC.

This chain connects TRBV18 to TRBJ1-6; D not resolved. Germline V gives CDR1 KGHSH, CDR2 LQKENI. The CDR3 covers 18 residues. V was clipped by 4 bases and J by 0 bases, with 16 bases between them. CDR3 residues: CASSLVQEFLSYNSPLHF. The CDR3 coding sequence is TGTGCCAGCTCACTGGTGCAGGAGTTTCTCTCCTATAATTCACCCCTCCACTTT.

The chain recombines TRBV3-1 (or the pseudogene TRBV3-2) with TRBJ1-1; 9 bases map to TRBD1. The trim removed 5 bases at V and 11 bases at J, leaving 15 bases unmatched. CDR1 and CDR2 from the germline V gene are LGHDT and YNNKEL (reference sequence). The CDR3 covers 15 residues. CDR3 coding DNA: TGTGCCAGCAGCGACCGGGGGACAGGGCCAAACTGGGCTTTCTTT. It translates to CASSDRGTGPNWAFF.

The chain couples TRBV7-3 to TRBJ2-3, with 8 bases fitting TRBD1. CDR1 is SGHTA and CDR2 is FQGTGA in the germline V gene. The ends lost 1 base at V and 4 bases at J; junction bases unmatched: 4. This CDR3 is built from 15 residues. CDR3 DNA: TGTGCCAGCAGCTTAAACCAGGGGGCCGCAGATACGCAGTATTTT. Amino acids: CASSLNQGAADTQYF.